The 10 T cell receptor beta chains reported below all come from one sample, sequenced in a study of shared clonotypes between healthy human individuals. Libraries were prepared by immunoSEQ multiplex PCR; TCRdb keeps only in-frame clonotypes and omits some of them. The data show some 680,000 clones, 73% seen once. The sequencing sample was made of memory CD4+ T cells sorted from blood. The subset was: CD45RA-negative fraction. The source of these receptors is a woman aged 25 to 39 in good health.

Turning to this clone: The same CDR3 arises from other DNA sequences in this sample as well. V gene TRBV6-1 combines with J gene TRBJ2-7; D gene uncertain. The CDR3 totals 11 residues. Germline V gene lookup returns CDR1 MNHNS and CDR2 SASEGT. Trimming removed 4 bases at V and 4 bases at J, with 5 bases between. CDR3 sequence reads: CASSAGYEQYF. CDR3 nucleotides: TGTGCCAGCAGTGCTGGTTACGAGCAGTACTTC.

The chain uses TRBV5-1 and TRBJ1-1, with D uncertain. Trimming cost V 4 bases and J 7 bases, with 20 bases left between them. Germline V CDR1 and CDR2: SGHRS, YFSETQ. There are 15 residues in the CDR3. CDR3 residues: CASSRASAGGYEAFF. Written as DNA, the CDR3 is TGCGCCAGCAGCCGGGCGTCCGCGGGCGGGTATGAAGCTTTCTTT.

The V and J genes are TRBV10-1 and TRBJ1-2; the D is unclear. The ends were cut back, 0 bases at V and 0 bases at J, with 11 bases in the middle. The V gene's germline CDR1 is WNHNN and CDR2 SYGVQD (reference sequence). This CDR3 is 16 amino acids long. The CDR3 here is CASSESGGSANYGYTF. The CDR3 bases are TGCGCCAGCAGTGAGTCAGGAGGGAGCGCTAACTATGGCTACACCTTC.

The genes are TRBV5-1 and TRBJ2-5; 10 bases align to TRBD1. The V and J ends lost 4 bases and 4 bases, in that order; junction bases with no gene match: 4. Germline CDR1 and CDR2: SGHRS and YFSETQ. This CDR3 region has 14 residues. CDR3 bases: TGCGCCAGCAGCCAAGGGACAGGGGCAGAGACCCAGTACTTC. Amino acid sequence: CASSQGTGAETQYF.

The gene calls are TRBV7-8 and TRBJ1-3; possibly TRBD1 for D (5 bases). CDR3 length equals 14 residues. Germline assignment: CDR1 SGHVS and CDR2 FQNEAQ. Trimming removed 3 bases at V and 3 bases at J, with 9 bases between. In DNA form, the CDR3 reads TGTGCCAGCAGCTTGAGGGGACGTGGAAACACCATATATTTT. This gives the protein CASSLRGRGNTIYF.

The sample holds a few counts of this clone. J is TRBJ2-3 and V is TRBV5-1; 7 positions agree with TRBD1. The CDR3 is 16 residues long. Trimming removed 1 base from V and 3 bases from J; junction bases left unmatched: 8. Germline assignment: CDR1 SGHRS and CDR2 YFSETQ. The CDR3 DNA reads as TGCGCCAGCAGCTTGTCCACAGGGGTGATTACAGATACGCAGTATTTT. It translates to CASSLSTGVITDTQYF.

The chain combines TRBV7-9 with TRBJ2-7, with unresolved D. Germline values: CDR1 SEHNR, CDR2 FQNEAQ (reference sequence). The CDR3 loop spans 15 amino acids. The V end lost 5 bases, the J end lost 0 bases, and 14 bases lay between the germline ends. DNA for the CDR3: TGTGCCAGCAGCCCACGGACGGAGAGCTCCTACGAGCAGTACTTC. Its translation: CASSPRTESSYEQYF.

This clone was counted a single time. Its ends do not fully match the called genes, so a read error is possible. This rearrangement joins TRBV9 to TRBJ2-5, with D tentatively TRBD1 (6 bases). CDR3 length: 14 amino acids. Germline V CDR1 and CDR2: SGDLS, YYNGEE. Here the CDR3 reads CASSVLDSQGTQYF. For the CDR3, the DNA is TGTGCCAGCAGCGTATTGGACAGCCAAGGGACCCAGTACTTC.

The chain is built from TRBV11-2 and TRBJ2-2; D assignment may be TRBD1 or TRBD2 (6 bases each). This CDR3 is built from 14 residues. With 6 bases removed from V and 5 bases from J, the gap between germline ends came to 13 bases. Germline V gives CDR1 SGHAT, CDR2 FQNNGV. CDR3 in amino acids: CASRPGGGTGELFF. DNA of the CDR3: TGTGCCAGCAGGCCCGGAGGGGGGACCGGGGAGCTGTTTTTT.

This clone occurred a few times. The rearrangement joins TRBV11-2 to TRBJ2-3, with D uncertain. The CDR3 loop spans 13 amino acids. Germline CDR1 and CDR2: SGHAT and FQNNGV. V shed 5 bases and J shed 0 bases, with 6 bases lying between them. The CDR3 DNA is TGTGCCAGCAGCACCCCTAGCACAGATACGCAGTATTTT. This translates into CASSTPSTDTQYF.